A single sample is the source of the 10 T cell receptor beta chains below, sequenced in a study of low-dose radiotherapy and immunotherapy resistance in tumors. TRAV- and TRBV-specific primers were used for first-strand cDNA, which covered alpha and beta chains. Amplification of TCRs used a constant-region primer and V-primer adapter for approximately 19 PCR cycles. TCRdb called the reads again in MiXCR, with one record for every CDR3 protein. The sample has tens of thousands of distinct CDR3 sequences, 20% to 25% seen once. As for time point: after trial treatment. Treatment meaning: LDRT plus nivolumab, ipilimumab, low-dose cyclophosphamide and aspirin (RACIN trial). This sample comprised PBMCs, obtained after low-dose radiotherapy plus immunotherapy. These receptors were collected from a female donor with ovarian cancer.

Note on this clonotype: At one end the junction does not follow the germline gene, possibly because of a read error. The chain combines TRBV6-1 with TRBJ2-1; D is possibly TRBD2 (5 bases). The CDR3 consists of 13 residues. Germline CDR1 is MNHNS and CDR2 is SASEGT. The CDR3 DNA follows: TGTGCCAGCACGGAGGCTCAACTCAATGAGAAGTTCTTC. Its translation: CASTEAQLNEKFF.

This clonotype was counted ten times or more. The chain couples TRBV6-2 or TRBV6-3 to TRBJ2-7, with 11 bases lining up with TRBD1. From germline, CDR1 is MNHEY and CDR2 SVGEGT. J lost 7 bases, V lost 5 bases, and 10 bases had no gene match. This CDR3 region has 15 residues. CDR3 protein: CASSNPGTGGREQYF. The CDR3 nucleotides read TGTGCCAGCAGTAACCCCGGGACAGGGGGAAGGGAGCAGTACTTC.

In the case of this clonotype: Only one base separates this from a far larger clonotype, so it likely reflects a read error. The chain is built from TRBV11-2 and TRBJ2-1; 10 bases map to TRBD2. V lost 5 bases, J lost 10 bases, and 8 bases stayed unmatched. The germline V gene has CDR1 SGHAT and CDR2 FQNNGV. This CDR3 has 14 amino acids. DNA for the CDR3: TGTGCCAGCAGCCCTAGCGGGGGCCCCTACGAGCAGTTCTTC. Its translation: CASSPSGGPYEQFF.

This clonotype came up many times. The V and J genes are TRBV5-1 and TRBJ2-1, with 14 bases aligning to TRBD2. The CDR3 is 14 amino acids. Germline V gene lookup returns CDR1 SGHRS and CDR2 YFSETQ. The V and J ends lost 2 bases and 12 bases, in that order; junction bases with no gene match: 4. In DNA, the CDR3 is TGCGCCAGCAGCTTCGGGACTAGCGGGAGATCGCAGTTCTTC. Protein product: CASSFGTSGRSQFF.

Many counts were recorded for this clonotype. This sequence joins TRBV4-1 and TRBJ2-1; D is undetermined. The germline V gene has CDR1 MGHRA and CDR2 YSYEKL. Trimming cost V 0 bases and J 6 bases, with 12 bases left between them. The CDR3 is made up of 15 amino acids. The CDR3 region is CASSQDRLAFNEQFF. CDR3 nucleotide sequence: TGCGCCAGCAGCCAAGACAGGTTGGCCTTCAATGAGCAGTTCTTC.

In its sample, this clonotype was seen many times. The CDR3 loop is CASSLEGFGTSVNEQFF. The CDR3 coding sequence is TGTGCCAGCAGCTTAGAGGGGTTTGGGACTAGCGTCAATGAGCAGTTCTTC. This rearrangement joins TRBV7-8 to TRBJ2-1; 10 nucleotides match TRBD2. The CDR3 contains 17 residues. V gave up 1 base and J gave up 6 bases; unmatched junction bases: 9. Germline V gene lookup returns CDR1 SGHVS and CDR2 FQNEAQ.

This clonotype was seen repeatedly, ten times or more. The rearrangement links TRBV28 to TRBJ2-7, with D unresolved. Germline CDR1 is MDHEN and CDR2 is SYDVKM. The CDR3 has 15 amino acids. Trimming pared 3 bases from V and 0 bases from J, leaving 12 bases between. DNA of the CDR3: TGTGCCAGCAGTTTTCAGGACCTGAGCTCCTACGAGCAGTACTTC. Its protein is CASSFQDLSSYEQYF. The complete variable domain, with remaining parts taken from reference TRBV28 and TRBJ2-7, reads DVKVTQSSRYLVKRTGEKVFLECVQDMDHENMFWYRQDPGLGLRLIYFSYDVKMKEKGDIPEGYSVSREKKERFSLILESASTNQTSMYLCASSFQDLSSYEQYFGPGTRLTVT.

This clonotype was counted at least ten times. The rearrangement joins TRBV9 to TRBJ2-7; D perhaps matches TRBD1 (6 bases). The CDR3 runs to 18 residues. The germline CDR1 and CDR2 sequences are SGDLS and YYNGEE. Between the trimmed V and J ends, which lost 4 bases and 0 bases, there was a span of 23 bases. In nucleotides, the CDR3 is TGTGCCAGCAGCTTTTACCCCCCCCCGGGACACCTCTCCTACGAGCAGTACTTC. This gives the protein CASSFYPPPGHLSYEQYF.

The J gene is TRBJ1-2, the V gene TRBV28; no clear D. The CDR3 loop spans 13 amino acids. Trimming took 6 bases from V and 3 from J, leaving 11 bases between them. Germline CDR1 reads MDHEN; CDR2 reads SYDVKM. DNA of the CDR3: TGTGCCAGCAGCTCCGGGGTGGACTATGGCTACACCTTC. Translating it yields CASSSGVDYGYTF.

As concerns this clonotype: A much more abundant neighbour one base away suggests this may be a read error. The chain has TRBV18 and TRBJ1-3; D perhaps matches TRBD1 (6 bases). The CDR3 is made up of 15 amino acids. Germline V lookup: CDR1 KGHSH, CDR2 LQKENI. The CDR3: CASSTGSATGSTIYF. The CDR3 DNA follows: TGTGCCAGTTCTACAGGGAGCGCCACTGGAAGCACCATATATTTT.